This is a list of T cell receptor beta chains from one sample in a study of blood T cell repertoires in COVID-19. Assay used: immunoSEQ multiplex PCR; TCRdb lists only in-frame clones, some missing. Here the sample spans under 150,000 clones, around four fifths being singletons. Sequenced input: peripheral blood. Receptors originate from a man at least 80 years old with acute or convalescent COVID-19. Both conserved end residues are part of each CDR3. A D gene is named only where the DNA matches it firmly.

j_gene | len | v_gene | d_gene | CDR3nt | CDR3aa
TRBJ2-1 | 14 | TRBV15 | . | TGTGCCACCAGCAGAGACAGGGTTAACAATGAGCAGTTCTTC | CATSRDRVNNEQFF
TRBJ1-1 | 16 | TRBV5-4 | . | TGTGCCAGCAGCTCACCGGGAGGGGGGCGCGTCACTGAAGCTTTCTTT | CASSSPGGGRVTEAFF
TRBJ2-1 | 16 | TRBV9 | TRBD1 | TGTGCCAGCAGCTTCGACCCGGACAGGGGGGGCAATGAGCAGTTCTTC | CASSFDPDRGGNEQFF
TRBJ2-2 | 16 | TRBV27 | TRBD2 | TGTGCCAGCAGTTCCCCAGCGGGGGGGCTGGCCGGGGAGCTGTTTTTT | CASSSPAGGLAGELFF
TRBJ2-3 | 14 | TRBV5-4 | TRBD2 | TGTGCCAGTAGTACCAGCGGGGGGGGAGATACGCAGTATTTT | CASSTSGGGDTQYF
TRBJ2-7 | 17 | TRBV28 | TRBD1 | TGTGCCAGCAGTTTATTGTCGGGACAGGCTTACTCCTACGAGCAGTACTTC | CASSLLSGQAYSYEQYF
TRBJ1-4 | 14 | TRBV2 | . | TGTGCCAGCAGTGACGGGACACCTAATGAAAAACTGTTTTTT | CASSDGTPNEKLFF
TRBJ1-5 | 14 | TRBV6-1 | . | TGTGCCAGCAGTGACAGGGTGGGAAGTCAGCCCCAGCATTTT | CASSDRVGSQPQHF
TRBJ1-6 | 15 | TRBV4-3 | . | TGCGCCAGCAGCCAAGAAACAGGGCGGAATTCACCCCTCCACTTT | CASSQETGRNSPLHF
TRBJ2-3 | 16 | TRBV5-1 | . | TGCGCCAGCAGCTTAGGAAGGGGAACTAGCACAGATACGCAGTATTTT | CASSLGRGTSTDTQYF
TRBJ1-3 | 14 | TRBV14 | . | TGTGCCAGCAGCCAGGCCACAACGGGAAACACCATATATTTT | CASSQATTGNTIYF
TRBJ1-2 | 15 | TRBV3-1/TRBV3-2 | TRBD1 | TGTGCCAGCAGCCAAGAGTTGGGACAGAGCTATGGCTACACCTTC | CASSQELGQSYGYTF
TRBJ1-2 | 12 | TRBV6-5 | TRBD1 | TGTGCCAGCAGGACGACAGGGTCTGGCTACACCTTC | CASRTTGSGYTF
TRBJ2-1 | 13 | TRBV6-1 | . | TGTGCCAGCAGTGAACCTGGGGGCTCGTTCTTGCTCTTC | CASSEPGGSFLLF